A single sample gave rise to the 13 T cell receptor beta chains below, sequenced in a study of blood T cells in healthy people across ages. The authors ran a second PCR of roughly 6 to 11 cycles using a sample-barcoded 5' primer and a J-beta primer mix. A single record per CDR3 protein comes from TCRdb applying MiXCR to the 5' RACE reads. There are about 700,000 distinct CDR3 sequences in the sample; less than 40% occur only once, and 15% to 19% lies in the top ten. Sequencing was performed on blood. The receptors were gathered from a woman aged 80 or older in good health.

This clonotype appeared once. It may be a read error: a sequence one base away is much more abundant. This rearrangement joins TRBV7-6 to TRBJ1-5; D gene ambiguous. CDR1 and CDR2 from the germline V gene are SGHVS and FNYEAQ. The CDR3 contains 13 residues. For the CDR3, the DNA is TGTGCCAGCAACTTATGGAAGGGCCAGCCCCAGCATTTT. Its translation is CASNLWKGQPQHF.

Comment on this clonotype: A read error is possible here, since a much larger clone lies one base away. The chain links TRBV20-1 to TRBJ2-3, with D tentatively TRBD1 (5 bases). The CDR3 is 11 residues long. Germline CDR1 and CDR2: DFQATT and SNEGSKA (reference sequence). The CDR3 nucleotides read TGCAGTGCCGAACACACAGGTACGCAGTATTTT. Translation: CSAEHTGTQYF.

This rearrangement joins TRBV4-1 to TRBJ2-3, with D unclear. V lost 0 bases, J lost 2 bases, and 9 bases lay in between. The CDR3 totals 15 residues. Germline loops: CDR1 MGHRA, CDR2 YSYEKL. CDR3 in amino acids: CASSQDLTDTDTQYF. The CDR3 DNA reads TGCGCCAGCAGCCAAGATCTAACAGACACAGATACGCAGTATTTT.

V gene TRBV6-5 combines with J gene TRBJ2-7; 11 bases are a match to TRBD2. The CDR3 spans 17 residues. Germline trimming cut 2 bases from V and 2 bases from J; bases unmatched to any gene: 8. Germline V gives CDR1 MNHEY, CDR2 SVGAGI. The CDR3 coding sequence is TGTGCCAGCAGTTACAGTGGGACTAGCGGTTATCCCTACGAGCAGTACTTC. Residues: CASSYSGTSGYPYEQYF.

Ten or more counts support this clonotype. This chain joins TRBV5-6 and TRBJ2-7, with D perhaps TRBD1 (5 bases). The CDR3 sequence is 14 residues long. Trimming stripped 4 bases from V and 2 bases from J, with 13 bases between. Germline CDR1 SGHDT, CDR2 YYEEEE. Here the CDR3 reads CASSARVGAYEQYF. CDR3 coding DNA: TGTGCCAGCAGCGCCAGGGTAGGGGCCTACGAGCAGTACTTC.

This clonotype showed up many times. The rearrangement uses TRBV27 and TRBJ2-5, with 12 nucleotides matching TRBD2. CDR3 size: 16 residues. The ends lost 6 bases at V and 0 bases at J; junction bases unmatched: 5. Germline lookup yields CDR1 MNHEY and CDR2 SMNVEV (reference sequence). DNA of the CDR3: TGTGCCAGCAGGTTCACTAGCGGGGGGTACCAAGAGACCCAGTACTTC. Translated, it gives CASRFTSGGYQETQYF.

This chain links TRBV5-1 with TRBJ1-1, with 7 bases fitting TRBD1. The CDR3 runs to 15 residues. Germline-derived CDR1 and CDR2 are SGHRS and YFSETQ. V was clipped by 4 bases and J by 1 base; unmatched bases: 7. CDR3 DNA sequence: TGCGCCAGCAGCCTGATAGGGGGCGGGAACACTGAAGCTTTCTTT. Amino acids: CASSLIGGGNTEAFF.

This clonotype was counted many times. The rearrangement links TRBV4-2 to TRBJ2-1; 14 bases align to TRBD2. J lost 0 bases, V lost 3 bases, and 10 bases had no gene match. This CDR3 comprises 20 residues. CDR1 is LGHNA and CDR2 is YNFKEQ in the germline V gene. The CDR3 reads CASSHRTSGGSLGSYNEQFF. CDR3 bases: TGTGCCAGCAGCCATAGGACTAGCGGGGGGTCCCTCGGCTCCTACAATGAGCAGTTCTTC.

The V call is TRBV4-1, the J call TRBJ1-1; D is uncertain. CDR1 is MGHRA, CDR2 YSYEKL, per germline. With 0 bases removed from V and 0 bases from J, the gap between germline ends came to 8 bases. The CDR3 spans 15 residues. CDR3 bases: TGCGCCAGCAGCCAAGATCCAGGATTGAACACTGAAGCTTTCTTT. Protein product: CASSQDPGLNTEAFF.

Details on this clonotype: One junction end does not reproduce the germline sequence, and a read error may be involved. The chain recombines TRBV12-5 with TRBJ1-5; D is possibly TRBD1 (5 bases). Germline CDR1 is LGHNT and CDR2 is FRNRAP. The CDR3 consists of 16 residues. The CDR3 loop is CASGWGTGSGNQLQHF. DNA for the CDR3: TGTGCTAGTGGTTGGGGGACCGGGTCTGGCAATCAGCTCCAGCATTTT.

Many counts were recorded for this clonotype. The gene calls are TRBV5-1 and TRBJ2-7, with D perhaps TRBD2 (6 bases). V was trimmed by 0 bases and J by 0 bases, leaving 10 bases between them. CDR1 is SGHRS, CDR2 YFSETQ, per germline. The CDR3 covers 15 residues. Here the CDR3 DNA reads TGCGCCAGCAGCTTGGTAGGAGGGTTCTCCTACGAGCAGTACTTC. It yields the protein CASSLVGGFSYEQYF.

Many counts were recorded for this clonotype. The chain links TRBV20-1 to TRBJ1-1; weak D call: TRBD1 (5 bases). Germline-derived CDR1 and CDR2 are DFQATT and SNEGSKA (reference sequence). The V end lost 5 bases, the J end lost 7 bases, and 23 bases lay between the germline ends. The CDR3 is 15 residues long. Here the CDR3 reads CSAVPSGVPEGEAFF. CDR3 bases: TGCAGTGCTGTCCCCTCGGGGGTTCCAGAGGGTGAAGCTTTCTTT.

This clonotype was seen more than once but under ten times. The J gene is TRBJ2-2, the V gene TRBV7-2; no clear D gene. The V gene lost 4 bases and the J gene lost 0 bases, with 6 bases spanning the gap. CDR1 SGHTA and CDR2 FQGNSA come from the germline V gene. The CDR3 has 14 amino acids. In nucleotides, the CDR3 is TGTGCCAGCAGCTCAGACGCGAACACCGGGGAGCTGTTTTTT. It is translated as CASSSDANTGELFF.